The T cell receptor (beta chain) described here comes from a study of post-analysis software for immune sequencing data. On the study more broadly: Relapsing-remitting, secondary progressive and progressive-relapsing multiple sclerosis were all included among the disease courses.

The authors incorporated unique molecular identifiers into the TCR beta cDNA libraries. About 500,000 cDNA molecules came from around 1 to 10 million T cells. TCRdb independently ran MiXCR on the PCR reads; one entry per CDR3 protein. The table records roughly 410,000 distinct CDR3 sequences, roughly 36% of them present only once. The CDR3 extends over 13 amino acids. V lost 5 bases and J 0 bases, leaving 8 bases between the germline ends. Notes on the study in general: There were five TRBV segments more frequent in patients than controls, and TRBV5-6, TRBV5-1 and TRBV20-1 were among them. Normalized Chao1 diversity was significantly lower in multiple sclerosis patients than in controls.

This clonotype was picked up a small number of times. Its antigen is still unknown. The material sequenced was blood. This sequence was found in a girl aged 5-17 years with multiple sclerosis. The V and J genes are TRBV12-3 or TRBV12-4 and TRBJ2-7; maybe TRBD1 (6 bases). Written as DNA, the CDR3 is TGTGCCAGCAGTGGACAGATCTCCTACGAGCAGTACTTC. This sequence encodes CASSGQISYEQYF.